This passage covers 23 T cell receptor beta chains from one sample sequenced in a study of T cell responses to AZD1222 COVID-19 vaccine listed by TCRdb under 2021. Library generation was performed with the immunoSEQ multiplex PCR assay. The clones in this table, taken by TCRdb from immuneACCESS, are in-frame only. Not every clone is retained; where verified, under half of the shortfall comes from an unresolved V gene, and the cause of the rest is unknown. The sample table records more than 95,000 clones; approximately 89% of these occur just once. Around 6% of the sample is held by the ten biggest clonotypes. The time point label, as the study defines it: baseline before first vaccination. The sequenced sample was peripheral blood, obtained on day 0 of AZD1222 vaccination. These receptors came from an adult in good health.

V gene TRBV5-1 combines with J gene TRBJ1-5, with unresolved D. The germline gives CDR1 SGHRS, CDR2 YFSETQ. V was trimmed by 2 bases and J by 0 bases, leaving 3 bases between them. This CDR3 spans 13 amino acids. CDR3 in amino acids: CASSFDSNQPQHF. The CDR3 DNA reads TGCGCCAGCAGCTTCGATAGCAATCAGCCCCAGCATTTT.

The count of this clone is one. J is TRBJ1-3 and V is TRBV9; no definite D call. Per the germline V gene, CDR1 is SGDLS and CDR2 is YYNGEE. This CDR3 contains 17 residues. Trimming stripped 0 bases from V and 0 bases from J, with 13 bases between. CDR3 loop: CASSVAPTGYSGNTIYF. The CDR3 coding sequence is TGTGCCAGCAGCGTAGCCCCGACCGGCTACTCTGGAAACACCATATATTTT.

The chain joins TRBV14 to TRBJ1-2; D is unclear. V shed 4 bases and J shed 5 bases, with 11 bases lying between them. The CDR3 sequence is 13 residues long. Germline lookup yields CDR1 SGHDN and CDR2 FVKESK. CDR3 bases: TGTGCCAGCAGCCCGAATTGGAGGTATGGCTACACCTTC. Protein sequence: CASSPNWRYGYTF.

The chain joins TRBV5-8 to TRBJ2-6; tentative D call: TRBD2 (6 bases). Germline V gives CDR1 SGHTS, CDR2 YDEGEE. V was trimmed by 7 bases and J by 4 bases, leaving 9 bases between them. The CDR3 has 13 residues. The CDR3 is CASGGIGANVLTF. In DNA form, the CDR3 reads TGTGCCAGCGGGGGGATCGGGGCCAACGTCCTGACTTTC.

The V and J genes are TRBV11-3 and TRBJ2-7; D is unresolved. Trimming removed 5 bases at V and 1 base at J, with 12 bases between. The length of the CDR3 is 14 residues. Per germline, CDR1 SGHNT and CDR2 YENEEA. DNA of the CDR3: TGTGCCAGCAGCCTCGGACCGGCTTCCTACGAGCAGTACTTC. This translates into CASSLGPASYEQYF. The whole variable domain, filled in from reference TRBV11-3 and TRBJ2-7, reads EAGVVQSPRYKIIEKKQPVAFWCNPISGHNTLYWYLQNLGQGPELLIRYENEEAVDDSQLPKDRFSAERLKGVDSTLKIQPAELGDSAVYLCASSLGPASYEQYFGPGTRLTVT.

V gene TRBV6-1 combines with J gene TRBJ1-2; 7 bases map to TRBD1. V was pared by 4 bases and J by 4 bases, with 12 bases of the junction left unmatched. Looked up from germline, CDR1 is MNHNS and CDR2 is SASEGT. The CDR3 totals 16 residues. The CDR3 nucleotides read TGTGCCAGCAGTGCGGGGTACAGGGGTGGTGGCTATGGCTACACCTTC. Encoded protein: CASSAGYRGGGYGYTF.

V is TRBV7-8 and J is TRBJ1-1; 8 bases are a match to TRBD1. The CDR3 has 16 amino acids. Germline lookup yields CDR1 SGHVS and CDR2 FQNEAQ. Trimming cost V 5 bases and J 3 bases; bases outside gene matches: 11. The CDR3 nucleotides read TGTGCCAGCAGCAAAGATTGGACAGGGAGGGACACTGAAGCTTTCTTT. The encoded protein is CASSKDWTGRDTEAFF. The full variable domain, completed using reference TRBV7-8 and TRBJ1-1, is GAGVSQSPRYKVAKRGQDVALRCDPISGHVSLFWYQQALGQGPEFLTYFQNEAQLDKSGLPSDRFFAERPEGSVSTLKIQRTQQEDSAVYLCASSKDWTGRDTEAFFGQGTRLTVV.

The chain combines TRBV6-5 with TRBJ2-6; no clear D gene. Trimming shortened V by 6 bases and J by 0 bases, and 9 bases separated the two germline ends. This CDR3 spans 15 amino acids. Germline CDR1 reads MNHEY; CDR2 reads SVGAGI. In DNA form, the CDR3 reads TGTGCCAGCAGAGACGCCCACTCTGGGGCCAACGTCCTGACTTTC. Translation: CASRDAHSGANVLTF.

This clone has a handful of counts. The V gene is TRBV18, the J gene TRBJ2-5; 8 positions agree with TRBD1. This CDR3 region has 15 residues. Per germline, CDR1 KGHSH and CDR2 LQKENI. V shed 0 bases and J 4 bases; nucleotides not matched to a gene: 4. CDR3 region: CASSPPSGGRETQYF. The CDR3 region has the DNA TGTGCCAGCTCACCACCTTCAGGGGGCCGAGAGACCCAGTACTTC. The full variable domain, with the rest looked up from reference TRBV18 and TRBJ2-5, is NAGVMQNPRHLVRRRGQEARLRCSPMKGHSHVYWYRQLPEEGLKFMVYLQKENIIDESGMPKERFSAEFPKEGPSILRIQQVVRGDSAAYFCASSPPSGGRETQYFGPGTRLLVL.

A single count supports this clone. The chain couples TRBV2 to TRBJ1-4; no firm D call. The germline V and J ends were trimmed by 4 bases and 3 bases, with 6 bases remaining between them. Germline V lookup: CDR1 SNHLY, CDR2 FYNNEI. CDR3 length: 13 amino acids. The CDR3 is CASSGEPNEKLFF. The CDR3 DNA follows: TGTGCCAGCAGTGGGGAGCCTAATGAAAAACTGTTTTTT.

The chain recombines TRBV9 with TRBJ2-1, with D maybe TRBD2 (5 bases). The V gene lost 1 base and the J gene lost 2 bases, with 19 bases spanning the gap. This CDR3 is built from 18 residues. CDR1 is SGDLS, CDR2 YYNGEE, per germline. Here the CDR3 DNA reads TGTGCCAGCAGCGTACAAGGCGTTGCGGGTCGAACCTACAATGAGCAGTTCTTC. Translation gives CASSVQGVAGRTYNEQFF. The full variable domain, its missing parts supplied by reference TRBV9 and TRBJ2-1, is DSGVTQTPKHLITATGQRVTLRCSPRSGDLSVYWYQQSLDQGLQFLIQYYNGEERAKGNILERFSAQQFPDLHSELNLSSLELGDSALYFCASSVQGVAGRTYNEQFFGPGTRLTVL.

The CDR3 DNA is TGTGCCAGCAGCTTTGAGGTTGCTACGCAGTATTTT. Translation: CASSFEVATQYF. The chain links TRBV7-2 to TRBJ2-3; D remains unclear. V was shortened by 3 bases and J by 8 bases, with 9 bases between the two germline ends. Germline V gives CDR1 SGHTA, CDR2 FQGNSA. The CDR3 has 12 amino acids. Using reference TRBV7-2 and TRBJ2-3 for the parts outside the CDR3, the full variable domain is GAGVSQSPSNKVTEKGKDVELRCDPISGHTALYWYRQSLGQGLEFLIYFQGNSAPDKSGLPSDRFSAERTGGSVSTLTIQRTQQEDSAVYLCASSFEVATQYFGPGTRLTVL.

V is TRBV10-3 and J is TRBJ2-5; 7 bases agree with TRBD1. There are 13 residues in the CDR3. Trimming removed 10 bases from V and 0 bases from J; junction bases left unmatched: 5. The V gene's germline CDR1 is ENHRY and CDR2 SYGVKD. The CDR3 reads CATVGTDQETQYF. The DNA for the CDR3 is TGTGCCACGGTAGGGACAGACCAAGAGACCCAGTACTTC.

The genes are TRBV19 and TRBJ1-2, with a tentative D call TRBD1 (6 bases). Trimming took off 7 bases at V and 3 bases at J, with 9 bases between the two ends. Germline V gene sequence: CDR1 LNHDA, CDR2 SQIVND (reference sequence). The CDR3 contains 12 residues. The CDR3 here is CASTAGDYGYTF. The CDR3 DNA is TGTGCCAGTACAGCAGGGGACTATGGCTACACCTTC. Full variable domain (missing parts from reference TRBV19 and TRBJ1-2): DGGITQSPKYLFRKEGQNVTLSCEQNLNHDAMYWYRQDPGQGLRLIYYSQIVNDFQKGDIAEGYSVSREKKESFPLTVTSAQKNPTAFYLCASTAGDYGYTFGSGTRLTVV.

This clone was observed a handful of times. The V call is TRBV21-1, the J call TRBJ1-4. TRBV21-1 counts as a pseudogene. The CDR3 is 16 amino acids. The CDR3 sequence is CASRNRWGGMREKLFF. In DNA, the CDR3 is TGTGCCAGCAGAAACCGGTGGGGGGGCATGAGGGAAAAACTGTTTTTT.

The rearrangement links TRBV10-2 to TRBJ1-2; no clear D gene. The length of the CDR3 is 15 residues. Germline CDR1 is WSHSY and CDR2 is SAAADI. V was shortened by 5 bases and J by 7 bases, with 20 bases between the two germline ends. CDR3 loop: CASSWEAEGAAGYTF. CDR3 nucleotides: TGCGCCAGCAGTTGGGAGGCCGAGGGAGCGGCTGGCTACACCTTC.

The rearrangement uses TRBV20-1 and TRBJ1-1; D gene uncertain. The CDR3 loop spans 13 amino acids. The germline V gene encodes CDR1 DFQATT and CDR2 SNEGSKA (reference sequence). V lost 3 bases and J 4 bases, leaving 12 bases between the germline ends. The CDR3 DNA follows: TGCAGTGCTAGTCTCCCGGTGGGCACTGAAGCTTTCTTT. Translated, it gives CSASLPVGTEAFF.

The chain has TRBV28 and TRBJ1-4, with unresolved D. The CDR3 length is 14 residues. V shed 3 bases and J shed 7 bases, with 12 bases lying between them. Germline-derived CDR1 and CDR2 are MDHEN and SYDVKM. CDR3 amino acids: CASSFWGGGEKLFF. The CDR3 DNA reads TGTGCCAGCAGTTTTTGGGGTGGAGGTGAAAAACTGTTTTTT.

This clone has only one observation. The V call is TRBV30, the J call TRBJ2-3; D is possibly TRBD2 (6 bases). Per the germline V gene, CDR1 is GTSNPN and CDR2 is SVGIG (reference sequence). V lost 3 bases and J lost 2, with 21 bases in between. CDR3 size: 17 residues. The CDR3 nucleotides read TGTGCCTGGAGCCTAGGAGGGTTTAGCGGATACACAGATACGCAGTATTTT. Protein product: CAWSLGGFSGYTDTQYF.

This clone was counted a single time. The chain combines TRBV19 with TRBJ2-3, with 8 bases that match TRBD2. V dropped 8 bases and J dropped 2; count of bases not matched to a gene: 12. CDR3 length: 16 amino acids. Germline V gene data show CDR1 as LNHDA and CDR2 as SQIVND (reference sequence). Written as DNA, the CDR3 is TGTGCCAGTCGCTCCTTCTGGCGGGGGGACACAGATACGCAGTATTTT. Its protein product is CASRSFWRGDTDTQYF.

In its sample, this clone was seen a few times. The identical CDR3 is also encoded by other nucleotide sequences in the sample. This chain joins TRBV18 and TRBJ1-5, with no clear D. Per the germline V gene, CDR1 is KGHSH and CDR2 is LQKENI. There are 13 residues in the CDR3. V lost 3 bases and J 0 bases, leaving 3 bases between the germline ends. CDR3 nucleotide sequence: TGTGCCAGCTCACCTGATAGCAATCAGCCCCAGCATTTT. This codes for CASSPDSNQPQHF.

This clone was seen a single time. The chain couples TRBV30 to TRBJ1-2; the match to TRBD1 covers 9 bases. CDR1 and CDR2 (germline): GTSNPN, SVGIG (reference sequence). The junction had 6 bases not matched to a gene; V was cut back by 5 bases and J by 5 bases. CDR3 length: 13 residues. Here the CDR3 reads CAWAGTGSYGYTF. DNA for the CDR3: TGTGCCTGGGCCGGGACAGGGAGTTATGGCTACACCTTC.

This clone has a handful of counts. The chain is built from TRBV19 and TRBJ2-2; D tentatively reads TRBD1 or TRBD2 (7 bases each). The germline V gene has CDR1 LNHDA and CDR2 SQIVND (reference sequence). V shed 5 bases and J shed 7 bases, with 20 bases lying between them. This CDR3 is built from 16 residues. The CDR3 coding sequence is TGTGCCAGTAGTCCATGGGAGGGGGCGCACGGCGGGGAGCTGTTTTTT. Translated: CASSPWEGAHGGELFF.